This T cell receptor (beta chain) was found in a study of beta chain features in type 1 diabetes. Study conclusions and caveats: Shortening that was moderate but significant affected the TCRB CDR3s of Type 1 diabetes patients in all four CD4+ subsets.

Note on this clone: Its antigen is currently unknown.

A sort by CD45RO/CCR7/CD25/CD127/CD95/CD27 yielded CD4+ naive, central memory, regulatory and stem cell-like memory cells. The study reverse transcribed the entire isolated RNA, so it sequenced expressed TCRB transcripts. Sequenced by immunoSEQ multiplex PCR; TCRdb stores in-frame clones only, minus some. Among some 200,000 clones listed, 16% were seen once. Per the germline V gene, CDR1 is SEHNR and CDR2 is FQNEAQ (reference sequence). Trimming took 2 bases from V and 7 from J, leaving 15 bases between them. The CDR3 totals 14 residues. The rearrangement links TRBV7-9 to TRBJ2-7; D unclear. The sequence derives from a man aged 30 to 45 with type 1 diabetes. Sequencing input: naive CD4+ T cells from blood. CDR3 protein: CASSLSLGSQEQYF. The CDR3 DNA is TGTGCCAGCAGCTTATCACTGGGGTCGCAAGAGCAGTACTTC.